This TCR beta chain came from a study of identical twins. Healthy Caucasians provided all donations. Trimming left V 0 bases short and J 11 bases short, with 13 bases between. The CDR3 spans 12 residues. CDR1 and CDR2 (germline): SQVTM, ANQGSEA. Via MiXCR, TCRdb re-called the 5' RACE reads, giving one row per CDR3 protein. The sample contains approximately 300,000 distinct CDR3 sequences, over 8.5% of which appear only once. This clonotype was counted many times. These data were also reused for a study on yellow fever vaccine responses in identical twins. That work contributes: Each twin's T cell response to the vaccine was reported to look partly convergent and partly personalized.

This chain uses TRBV29-1 with TRBJ1-1, with a possible D match to TRBD1 (6 bases). The sample was CD8+ T cells sorted from blood. The receptor was isolated from a woman aged 18-29 years in good health. This CDR3 is CSVEEGRGAAFF. The CDR3 nucleotides are TGCAGCGTTGAAGAGGGGAGGGGGGCTGCTTTCTTT.